This T cell receptor beta chain is drawn from a study of response to subunit inactivated influenza vaccine (dated by TCRdb to about 2018). Concerning the study at large: Deep quantitative T cell receptor repertoire profiling was used in the study to track responses to a trivalent subunit inactivated influenza vaccine.

A word on this clonotype: Its antigen is still unknown. The junction differs from germline at one of its ends, possibly a read error.

Broader findings and caveats from the paper: It was suggested by the authors that each seasonal influenza vaccination may recruit only a limited number of new T cells.

CDR1 SNHLY and CDR2 FYNNEI were looked up in the germline V gene. Reading from cysteine to phenylalanine, the CDR3 counts 15 amino acids. The sequence is cut down to CDR3 DNA, 45 bases in frame from base 1. Libraries came from RT-PCR. Sequencing took place on an Illumina HiSeq 2500. The public sequencing data were trimmed at Q25 with fastp and processed into clonotypes with MiXCR by TCRdb, which kept only in-frame beta chains. Entries are consolidated by CDR3 protein sequence, retaining the most common genes and DNA. Recorded for this sample are more than 500,000 distinct CDR3 sequences; roughly 12% of them occurred a single time. 8% to 13% of the sample rests with the top ten. These data also featured in a second study, about T cells expressing NK-cell markers. The other study reports the following: The TCR beta cDNA libraries were made using 5'RACE template switching, a step that added both a universal primer site and unique molecular identifiers. In sorted CD3+CD56+NKG2C+, CD3+CD56+NKG2C- and CD3+CD56-NKG2C+ T-cell subsets from roughly 8 donors, TCR beta-chain repertoires were profiled. Seven of the eight sequenced donors were HCMV-seropositive and one was HCMV-seronegative. In several experiments an anti-gammadeltaTCR antibody was added to restrict sorting to alphabetaTCR-expressing T cells. In several donors, the dominant CD3+CD56+NKG2C+ clonotypes were among the top 10 CD8+ clonotypes and accounted for roughly 1.0-7.0% of CD8+ T cells. Those dominant clonotypes were again the most abundant among CD3+CD56-NKG2C+ cells in several donors, at roughly 25-60.1%. Whether the expanded NKG2C-expressing T cell clones were specific for HCMV antigens was left unclear. All eight donors whose samples were sequenced were randomly selected healthy volunteers, three of them men and five women. A commercial ELISA kit detecting HCMV-specific IgG in serum was used to determine HCMV serostatus. Peripheral blood mononuclear cells were isolated from blood by Ficoll density gradient centrifugation. For a handful of donors, unsorted PBMC were also used to sequence bulk peripheral blood T-cell repertoires. cDNA synthesis was primed from the TCR beta constant segment and was followed by two successive PCR amplification steps. Illumina HiSeq 2000/2500, MiSeq or NextSeq was used to sequence libraries as 2 x 150 bp reads. Reads were demultiplexed and grouped by UMI with MIGEC, and clonotypes were assembled and quantified with MiTCR. To exclude erroneous sequences, only TCR cDNA sequences supported by at least two reads were retained. The tcR package was used for downstream repertoire analysis, with clonotypes matched between fractions based on CDR3 nucleotide sequence plus V segment. VDJmatch was used to annotate antigen specificity against VDJdb, with one amino acid substitution allowed in CDR3.

The material sequenced was PBMCs from blood, taken on the day of vaccination. This chain joins TRBV2 to TRBJ2-2, and 10 junction bases match TRBD1. This clonotype originated in a man aged 50 or older who received an inactivated influenza vaccine. Donor details come from another sample of the same person, matched by shared clones. CDR3 loop: CASSGQGANAGELFF. The DNA is TGTGCCAGCAGTGGACAGGGGGCGAACGCCGGGGAGCTGTTTTTT.